This TCR beta chain was found in a study of blood T cells in healthy people across ages (dated by TCRdb to the mid-2010s). At the level of the whole study: In model experiments, template switching captured roughly one uniquely barcoded TCR beta cDNA molecule for every two T cells. The study measured age-related changes in TCR beta repertoire diversity using deep sequencing normalized with unique cDNA molecular identifiers. The donors were divided into four age groups: young (average around 15 years), middle-aged (about 41), aged (around 59) and long-lived (82). Donors of different ages were randomly distributed across sequencing lanes to avoid experimental bias. Two additional independent replicas of 1 million unique cDNA reads from the same blood draw were analyzed for two donors (one aged 18 to 29 and one aged 80 or older). Overall study outcomes, separate from this receptor: Observed TCR beta diversity per million T cells fell roughly linearly with age, and a significant reduction was already apparent by age roughly 40. Because profiling used bulk unsorted PBMCs, naive and antigen-experienced compartments could not be compared conclusively. Compared with the aged group, the long-lived group had more naive CD4+ T cells, fewer expanded clones and increased TCR diversity, suggesting age selection. The percentage of naive T cells measured by flow cytometry correlated strongly with observed TCR beta diversity. Estimates of total diversity based on one million sequenced T cells were regarded as lower bounds and as underestimates. Because the CMV infection status of the donors was unknown, age-related changes in expanded clonotypes may potentially have been confounded.

Comments on this clonotype: Its antigen remains unidentified. A much more abundant neighbour one base away suggests this may be a read error.

After removal of 4 bases from V and 11 bases from J, the junction retains 15 bases not matched to a gene. CDR1 and CDR2, per the germline V gene, are MDHEN and SYDVKM. The CDR3 runs 16 amino acids, cysteine and phenylalanine included. Left in the record is the CDR3 DNA by itself, 48 bases read in frame from the first base. The roughly 42 donors, aged roughly 6 to 90 years, were systemically healthy Caucasian individuals from Russia. About 10 milliliters of peripheral blood were drawn from each donor into EDTA-treated Vacutainer tubes. Ficoll-Paque density-gradient centrifugation was used to isolate PBMCs, with at least 7 million per sample. Total RNA, at least 6 micrograms per sample, was extracted from PBMCs with Trizol reagent. For every donor, flow cytometry on a PBMC aliquot measured the percentage of naive CD45RAhigh/CD27high T cells. Library creation used 5' RACE. Sequencing relied on an Illumina HiSeq 2500. A second PCR of roughly 7 to 11 cycles was performed with a sample-barcoded 5' primer and a J-beta primer mix. A template-switch 5' adaptor carrying 12 random nucleotides introduced a unique molecular identifier onto each TCR beta cDNA molecule. Each sample yielded at least 3 million CDR3-containing paired-end reads. First-strand cDNA synthesis was performed from all RNA using the Mint cDNA synthesis kit, with priming by a TRBC-specific oligonucleotide. Following uracil-DNA glycosylase treatment, all cDNA underwent a first 18-cycle PCR with the universal primers M1SS and BC2_uni_R. Per the original workflow: Normalization of each sample was performed by random selection of 1 million high-quality reads, each carrying a distinct molecular identifier. Instead of being binned into consensus sequences, reads with shared molecular identifiers were discarded. MiTCR, with a Q25 quality threshold and the strictest error-elimination algorithm, was used for CDR3 identification, clonotype clustering and error correction. A nonparametric unseen species model with Euler transformation was used to estimate a lower bound on total TCR beta diversity. The raw public reads went through TCRdb reprocessing: fastp at Q25, MiXCR clone calling, in-frame beta chains kept. Rows merge per CDR3 protein into single entries with the most common DNA and genes. The V and J calls come from TCRdb's annotation, not from the publication. Counted in this sample were hundreds of thousands of distinct CDR3 sequences; about 50% of them appeared once. The ten biggest clones cover roughly 12% of the sample.

The receptor chain draws on TRBV28 and TRBJ2-5; 11 bases in the middle match TRBD1. The origin of this receptor is a woman at least 80 years old in good health. Sequenced input: blood. CDR3 loop: CASSWPRDRGTNEQYF. DNA sequence: TGTGCCAGCAGTTGGCCCCGGGACAGGGGGACTAATGAGCAGTACTTC.